Below are 25 T cell receptor beta chains sequenced from a single sample in a study of cytomegalovirus exposure and HLA in healthy donors. Amplification used 60 Vbeta primers and 13 Jbeta primers. Clones were sequenced by immunoSEQ multiplex PCR, and TCRdb holds only the in-frame ones, with some missing. The sample records more than 100,000 clones, over 75% being singletons. Sequencing used PBMCs. The receptors originated from a human donor in good health.

Only one count was recorded for this clone. The chain has TRBV4-2 and TRBJ2-3; 16 bases are a match to TRBD2. The CDR3 totals 20 residues. With V trimmed by 4 bases and J by 1 base, 11 bases remained unmatched. Germline CDR1 is LGHNA and CDR2 is YNFKEQ. Written as DNA, the CDR3 is TGTGCCAGCAGCCTTAAAGGGACTAGCGGGAGGGCCGTGCGCACAGATACGCAGTATTTT. Its translation: CASSLKGTSGRAVRTDTQYF.

V is TRBV5-6 and J is TRBJ1-4; no firm D call. V lost 0 bases and J 13 bases, leaving 13 bases between the germline ends. CDR1 and CDR2 from the germline V gene are SGHDT and YYEEEE. There are 13 residues in the CDR3. Here the CDR3 reads CASSLADQVRLFF. CDR3 nucleotide sequence: TGTGCCAGCAGCTTGGCCGATCAGGTGAGACTGTTTTTT.

The chain is built from TRBV27 and TRBJ2-3; TRBD2 matches 8 bases. This CDR3 spans 18 amino acids. With 0 bases clipped from V and 4 bases from J, the junction kept 12 bases outside the gene matches. CDR1 is MNHEY and CDR2 is SMNVEV in the germline V gene (reference sequence). CDR3 DNA: TGTGCCAGCAGTTTATCGAGGGTAGCGGGACGTGTTTCAGATACGCAGTATTTT. This codes for CASSLSRVAGRVSDTQYF.

This clone was seen a handful of times. The chain recombines TRBV5-4 with TRBJ2-2, with 8 bases lining up with TRBD2. V shed 1 base, J shed 1 base, and the junction held 3 bases outside the gene matches. The CDR3 runs 16 residues. Germline V CDR1 and CDR2: SGHNT, YYREEE (reference sequence). CDR3 sequence: CASSLPGRGNTGELFF. In nucleotides, the CDR3 is TGTGCCAGCAGCTTGCCCGGGAGGGGGAACACCGGGGAGCTGTTTTTT.

In this sample, this clone turned up a few times. The rearrangement links TRBV19 to TRBJ2-1, with D possibly matching TRBD2 (6 bases). V lost 3 bases, J lost 6 bases, and 12 bases lay in between. Looked up from germline, CDR1 is LNHDA and CDR2 is SQIVND (reference sequence). CDR3 length: 14 amino acids. CDR3 nucleotide sequence: TGTGCCAGTAGTATCCGGGGGAACATCAATGAGCAGTTCTTC. This codes for CASSIRGNINEQFF.

The chain employs TRBV4-2 and TRBJ1-1, with 7 nucleotides matching TRBD1. The J segment lost 2 bases and the V segment lost 4 bases, leaving 10 bases of the junction unmatched. This CDR3 has 16 amino acids. Germline V gene data show CDR1 as LGHNA and CDR2 as YNFKEQ. The CDR3 sequence: CASSPNRQGINTEAFF. The CDR3, as DNA: TGTGCCAGCAGCCCTAATAGACAGGGTATCAACACTGAAGCTTTCTTT.

The chain employs TRBV30 and TRBJ2-7; D perhaps matches TRBD2 (5 bases). CDR1 is GTSNPN and CDR2 is SVGIG in the germline V gene (reference sequence). The CDR3 is made up of 12 amino acids. Trimming shortened V by 8 bases and J by 4 bases, and 15 bases separated the two germline ends. The CDR3 loop is CALERRLYEQYF. The DNA of the CDR3 is TGTGCCCTCGAACGGAGGTTATACGAGCAGTACTTC.

This clone was picked up a small number of times. The chain carries TRBV27 and TRBJ1-4, with 7 bases matching TRBD1. The CDR3 sequence is 16 residues long. The V gene end was trimmed by 5 bases and the J gene end by 4 bases; junction bases not matched to a gene: 10. Germline V gene lookup returns CDR1 MNHEY and CDR2 SMNVEV (reference sequence). The CDR3 DNA sequence: TGTGCCAGCAGTCCATCCTCCGGGACAGTTAATGAAAAACTGTTTTTT. Translated, it gives CASSPSSGTVNEKLFF.

This clone appeared a single time. Germline is not matched at one junction end, which may reflect a read error. In nucleotides, the CDR3 is TGTGCCAGCTCAGGAATCGCGGGATCCTCTGGGGCCAACGGCCTGACTTTC. This sequence encodes CASSGIAGSSGANGLTF. J is TRBJ2-6 and V is TRBV27, with D maybe TRBD2 (6 bases). The germline gives CDR1 MNHEY, CDR2 SMNVEV (reference sequence). The CDR3 has 17 residues.

As concerns this clone: One end of the junction does not line up with germline, which may come from a read error. This chain joins TRBV5-4 and TRBJ2-7; D uncertain. Germline V CDR1 and CDR2: SGHNT, YYREEE (reference sequence). This CDR3 is built from 14 residues. CDR3 protein: CAGSPRRSNNEQYF. The DNA of the CDR3 is TGTGCCGGCAGCCCTAGAAGGAGTAACAACGAGCAGTACTTC.

This sequence joins TRBV5-1 and TRBJ2-6; 10 nucleotides match TRBD1. Germline CDR1 reads SGHRS; CDR2 reads YFSETQ. The CDR3 spans 18 residues. V was clipped by 0 bases and J by 2 bases; unmatched bases: 5. The CDR3 nucleotides are TGCGCCAGCAGCTTGGGCGACAGGGGGCTGACTGGGGCCAACGTCCTGACTTTC. Its protein is CASSLGDRGLTGANVLTF.

The genes are TRBV19 and TRBJ1-1; D uncertain. Germline CDR1 reads LNHDA; CDR2 reads SQIVND (reference sequence). Trimming took 1 base from V and 4 from J, leaving 13 bases between them. The CDR3 loop spans 15 amino acids. Written as DNA, the CDR3 is TGTGCCAGTAGTATAGCCGGCGGGCTGGGCACTGAAGCTTTCTTT. Translation: CASSIAGGLGTEAFF. Variable domain in full (rest from reference TRBV19 and TRBJ1-1): DGGITQSPKYLFRKEGQNVTLSCEQNLNHDAMYWYRQDPGQGLRLIYYSQIVNDFQKGDIAEGYSVSREKKESFPLTVTSAQKNPTAFYLCASSIAGGLGTEAFFGQGTRLTVV.

The chain recombines TRBV4-1 with TRBJ1-1; 7 bases line up with TRBD1. The CDR3 spans 13 residues. Trimming took 2 bases from V and 11 from J; bases not matched to a gene: 8. Germline assignment: CDR1 MGHRA and CDR2 YSYEKL. The CDR3 sequence: CASSQRGQSSAFF. DNA of the CDR3: TGCGCCAGCAGCCAAAGGGGGCAGAGCTCGGCTTTCTTT.

This chain links TRBV6-6 with TRBJ1-3; TRBD1 might be the D (6 bases). V dropped 7 bases and J dropped 0 bases, with 13 bases sitting between them. From germline, CDR1 is MNHNY and CDR2 SVGAGI (reference sequence). CDR3 length: 15 residues. The CDR3 here is CASTPDRLSGNTIYF. The CDR3 DNA is TGTGCCAGCACCCCAGACAGGCTCTCTGGAAACACCATATATTTT.

The chain is built from TRBV19 and TRBJ1-5; D remains ambiguous. Trimming shortened V by 1 base and J by 2 bases, and 12 bases separated the two germline ends. The length of the CDR3 is 16 residues. Germline CDR1 is LNHDA and CDR2 is SQIVND (reference sequence). CDR3 sequence (DNA): TGTGCCAGTAGTATAGGTGTTTTGACTGGCAATCAGCCCCAGCATTTT. It translates to CASSIGVLTGNQPQHF.

This chain connects TRBV28 to TRBJ2-5; 8 nucleotides line up with TRBD1. The DNA end lines up better with TRBJ2-7; the J call may be wrong. The CDR3 loop spans 14 amino acids. CDR1 and CDR2 from the germline V gene are MDHEN and SYDVKM. The CDR3 loop reads CASSKTGGSYEQYF. In DNA, the CDR3 is TGTGCCAGCAGTAAAACAGGGGGATCCTACGAGCAGTACTTC.

This clone was recorded a few times. The CDR3 nucleotides read TGTGCCAGCAGTGGAAACAGGGTGAACACTGAAGCTTTCTTT. It translates to CASSGNRVNTEAFF. J is TRBJ1-1 and V is TRBV6-1; D is possibly TRBD1 (6 bases). Germline CDR1 is MNHNS and CDR2 is SASEGT. Trimming left V 4 bases short and J 0 bases short, with 9 bases between. This CDR3 has 14 residues.

This clone turned up a few times. CDR3 sequence reads: CASTTGLGYTF. DNA of the CDR3: TGTGCCAGTACCACAGGGTTGGGCTACACCTTC. The V and J genes are TRBV19 and TRBJ1-2; weak D call: TRBD1 (6 bases). Germline CDR1 is LNHDA and CDR2 is SQIVND (reference sequence). This CDR3 region has 11 residues. V was cut by 7 bases and J by 8 bases, with 11 bases left in between. Full variable domain (rest looked up from reference TRBV19 and TRBJ1-2): DGGITQSPKYLFRKEGQNVTLSCEQNLNHDAMYWYRQDPGQGLRLIYYSQIVNDFQKGDIAEGYSVSREKKESFPLTVTSAQKNPTAFYLCASTTGLGYTFGSGTRLTVV.

In regard to this clone: One end of the junction is discordant with germline, which a read error may explain. The rearrangement links TRBV6-4 to TRBJ2-6; TRBD1 is a possible D gene (5 bases). From germline, CDR1 is MRHNA and CDR2 SNTAGT. The CDR3 extends over 17 amino acids. This chain's CDR3 is CASSDSEKISGANGLTF. The CDR3 coding sequence is TGTGCCAGCAGTGACTCGGAAAAAATCTCTGGGGCCAACGGCCTGACTTTC.

The chain carries TRBV29-1 and TRBJ2-7, with a weak D call TRBD2 (6 bases). CDR1 and CDR2 from the germline V gene are SQVTM and ANQGSEA. V lost 4 bases, J lost 3 bases, and 13 bases lay in between. The CDR3 is 13 amino acids. This CDR3 reads CSVVGDSNYEQYF. CDR3 in DNA: TGCAGCGTTGTAGGGGACTCCAACTACGAGCAGTACTTC.

The chain employs TRBV5-1 and TRBJ2-7; the match to TRBD1 covers 7 bases. This CDR3 is 15 amino acids long. The germline CDR1 and CDR2 sequences are SGHRS and YFSETQ. V was clipped by 4 bases and J by 5 bases; unmatched bases: 12. CDR3 sequence (DNA): TGCGCCAGCAGCCATCAGGGGGAAGTTGGAGACGAGCAGTACTTC. Protein product: CASSHQGEVGDEQYF. Filled out from reference TRBV5-1 and TRBJ2-7, the complete variable domain reads KAGVTQTPRYLIKTRGQQVTLSCSPISGHRSVSWYQQTPGQGLQFLFEYFSETQRNKGNFPGRFSGRQFSNSRSEMNVSTLELGDSALYLCASSHQGEVGDEQYFGPGTRLTVT.

This chain connects TRBV14 to TRBJ2-1; 8 bases align to TRBD2. Germline V gene lookup returns CDR1 SGHDN and CDR2 FVKESK. V lost 3 bases to trimming and J lost 3 bases; unmatched junction nucleotides: 10. The CDR3 spans 17 residues. CDR3 DNA sequence: TGTGCCAGCAGCCAGTACACGGGACTAGGTGGCTACAATGAGCAGTTCTTC. This codes for CASSQYTGLGGYNEQFF. Full variable domain (rest looked up from reference TRBV14 and TRBJ2-1): EAGVTQFPSHSVIEKGQTVTLRCDPISGHDNLYWYRRVMGKEIKFLLHFVKESKQDESGMPNNRFLAERTGGTYSTLKVQPAELEDSGVYFCASSQYTGLGGYNEQFFGPGTRLTVL.

The chain has TRBV18 and TRBJ1-4; D uncertain. The length of the CDR3 is 13 residues. The germline V and J ends were trimmed by 5 bases and 4 bases, with 8 bases remaining between them. The germline CDR1 and CDR2 sequences are KGHSH and LQKENI. The DNA of the CDR3 is TGTGCCAGCTCAGAACGGGATAATGAAAAACTGTTTTTT. This encodes CASSERDNEKLFF.

The chain combines TRBV20-1 with TRBJ1-3; no clear D gene. The CDR3 totals 11 residues. Germline V gives CDR1 DFQATT, CDR2 SNEGSKA (reference sequence). The ends were cut back, 5 bases at V and 8 bases at J, with 10 bases in the middle. CDR3 in amino acids: CSALVGDTIYF. Written as DNA, the CDR3 is TGCAGTGCTTTGGTCGGGGACACCATATATTTT.

This chain uses TRBV7-8 with TRBJ2-7; TRBD1 is a possible D gene (6 bases). Trimming removed 6 bases from V and 4 bases from J, with 13 bases in between. This CDR3 is built from 13 residues. CDR1 and CDR2 (germline): SGHVS, FQNEAQ. CDR3 region: CASRSGRGYEQYF. The CDR3 DNA is TGTGCCAGCAGATCGGGCAGGGGATACGAGCAGTACTTC.